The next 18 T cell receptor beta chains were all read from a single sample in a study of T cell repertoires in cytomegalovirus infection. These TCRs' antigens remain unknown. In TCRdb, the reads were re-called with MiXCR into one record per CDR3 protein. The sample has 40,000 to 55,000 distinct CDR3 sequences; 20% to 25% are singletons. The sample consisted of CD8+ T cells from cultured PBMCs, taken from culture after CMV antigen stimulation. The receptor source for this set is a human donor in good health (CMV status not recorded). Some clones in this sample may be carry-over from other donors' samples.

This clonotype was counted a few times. As DNA, the CDR3 is TGTGCCAGCAGCCCACTTTTCGGGGGAGAGGGAGATACGCAGTATTTT. Residues: CASSPLFGGEGDTQYF. The V gene is TRBV7-9, the J gene TRBJ2-3, with a tentative D call TRBD2 (6 bases). The CDR3 is 16 amino acids. Trimming took off 5 bases at V and 5 bases at J, with 20 bases between the two ends. CDR1 is SEHNR, CDR2 FQNEAQ, per germline (reference sequence).

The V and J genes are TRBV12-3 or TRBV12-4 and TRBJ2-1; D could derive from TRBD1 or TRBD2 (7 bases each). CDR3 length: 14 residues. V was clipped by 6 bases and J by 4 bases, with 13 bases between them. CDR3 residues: CASRPQGGYNEQFF. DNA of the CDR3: TGTGCCAGCAGACCCCAGGGGGGGTACAATGAGCAGTTCTTC.

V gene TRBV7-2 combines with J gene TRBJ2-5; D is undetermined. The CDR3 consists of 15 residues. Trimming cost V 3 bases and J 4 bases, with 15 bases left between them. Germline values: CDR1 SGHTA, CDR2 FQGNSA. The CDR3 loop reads CASSFPTQAAETQYF. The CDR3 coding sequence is TGTGCCAGCAGCTTCCCTACGCAGGCGGCAGAGACCCAGTACTTC.

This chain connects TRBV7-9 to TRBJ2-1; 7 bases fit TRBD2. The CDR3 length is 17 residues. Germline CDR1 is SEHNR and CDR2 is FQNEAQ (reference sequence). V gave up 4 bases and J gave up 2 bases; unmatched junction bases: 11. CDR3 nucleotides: TGTGCCAGCAGCTCTGCGAGGGACGGGGGGACCTACAATGAGCAGTTCTTC. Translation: CASSSARDGGTYNEQFF.

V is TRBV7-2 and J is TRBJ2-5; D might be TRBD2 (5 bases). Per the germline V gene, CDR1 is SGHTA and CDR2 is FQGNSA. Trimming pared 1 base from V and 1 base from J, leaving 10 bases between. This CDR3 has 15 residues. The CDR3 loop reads CASSLVWRLQETQYF. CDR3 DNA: TGTGCCAGCAGCTTAGTCTGGAGGCTCCAAGAGACCCAGTACTTC.

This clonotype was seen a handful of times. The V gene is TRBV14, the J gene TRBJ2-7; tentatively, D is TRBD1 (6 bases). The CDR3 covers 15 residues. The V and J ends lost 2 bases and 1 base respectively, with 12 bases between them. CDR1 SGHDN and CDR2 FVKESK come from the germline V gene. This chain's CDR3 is CASSQSWDISYEQYF. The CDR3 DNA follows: TGTGCCAGCAGCCAATCGTGGGACATTTCCTACGAGCAGTACTTC.

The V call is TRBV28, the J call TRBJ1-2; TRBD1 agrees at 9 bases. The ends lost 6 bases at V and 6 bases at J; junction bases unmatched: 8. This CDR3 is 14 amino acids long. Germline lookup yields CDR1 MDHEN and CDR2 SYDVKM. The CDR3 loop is CASSIPGTGHGYTF. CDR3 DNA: TGTGCCAGCAGCATACCCGGGACAGGGCATGGCTACACCTTC.

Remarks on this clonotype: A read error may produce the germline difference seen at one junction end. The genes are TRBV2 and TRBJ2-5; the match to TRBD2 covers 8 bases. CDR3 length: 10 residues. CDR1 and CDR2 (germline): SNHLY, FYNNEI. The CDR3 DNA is TGTGCCAGCGGAGGGGGACTAGTGGTTTTC. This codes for CASGGGLVVF.

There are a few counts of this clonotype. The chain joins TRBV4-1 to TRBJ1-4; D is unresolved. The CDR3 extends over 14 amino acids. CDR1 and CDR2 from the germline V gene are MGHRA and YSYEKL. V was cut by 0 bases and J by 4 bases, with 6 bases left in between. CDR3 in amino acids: CASSQEALNEKLFF. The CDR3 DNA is TGCGCCAGCAGCCAAGAGGCTCTTAATGAAAAACTGTTTTTT.

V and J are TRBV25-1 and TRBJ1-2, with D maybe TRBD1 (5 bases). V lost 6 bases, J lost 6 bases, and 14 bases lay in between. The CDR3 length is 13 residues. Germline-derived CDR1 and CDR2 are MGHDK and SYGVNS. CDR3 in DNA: TGTGCCAGCAGGAGGGGAGTCATGCATGGCTACACCTTC. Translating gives CASRRGVMHGYTF.

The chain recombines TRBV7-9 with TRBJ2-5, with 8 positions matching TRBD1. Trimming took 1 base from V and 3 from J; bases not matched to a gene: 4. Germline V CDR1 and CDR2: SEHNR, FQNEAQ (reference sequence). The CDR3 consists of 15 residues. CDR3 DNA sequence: TGTGCCAGCAGCTTAGGGGACAGGTCAAAAGAGACCCAGTACTTC. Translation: CASSLGDRSKETQYF.

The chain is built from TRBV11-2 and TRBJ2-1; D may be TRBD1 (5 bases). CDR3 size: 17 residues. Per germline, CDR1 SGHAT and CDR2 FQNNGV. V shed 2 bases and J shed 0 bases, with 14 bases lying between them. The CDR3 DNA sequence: TGTGCCAGCAGCTTAACCCAGGGCTTAAGCTCCTACAATGAGCAGTTCTTC. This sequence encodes CASSLTQGLSSYNEQFF.

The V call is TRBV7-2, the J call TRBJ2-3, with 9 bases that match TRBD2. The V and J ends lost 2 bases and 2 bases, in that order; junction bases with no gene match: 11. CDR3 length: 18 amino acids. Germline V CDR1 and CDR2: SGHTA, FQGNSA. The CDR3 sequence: CASSLRASGDPTTDTQYF. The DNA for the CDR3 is TGTGCCAGCAGCTTACGGGCTAGCGGGGATCCTACCACAGATACGCAGTATTTT.

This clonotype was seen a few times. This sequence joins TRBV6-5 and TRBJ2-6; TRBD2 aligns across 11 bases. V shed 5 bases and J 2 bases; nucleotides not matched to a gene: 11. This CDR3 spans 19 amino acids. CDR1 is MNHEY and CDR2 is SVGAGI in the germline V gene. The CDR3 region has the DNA TGTGCCAGCAGTCCGAGGGGACTAGCGGTAGTACCTGGGGCCAACGTCCTGACTTTC. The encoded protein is CASSPRGLAVVPGANVLTF.

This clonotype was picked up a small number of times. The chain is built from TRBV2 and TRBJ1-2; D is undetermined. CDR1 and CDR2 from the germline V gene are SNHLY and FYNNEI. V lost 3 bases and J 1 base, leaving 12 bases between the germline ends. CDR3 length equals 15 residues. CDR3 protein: CASSDSRSFNYGYTF. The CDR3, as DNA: TGTGCCAGCAGTGATAGCCGATCCTTTAACTATGGCTACACCTTC.

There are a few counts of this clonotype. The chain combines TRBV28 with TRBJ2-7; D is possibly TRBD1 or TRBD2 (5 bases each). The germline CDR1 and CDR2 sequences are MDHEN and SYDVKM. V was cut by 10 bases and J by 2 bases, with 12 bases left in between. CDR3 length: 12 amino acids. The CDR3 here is CATGADPYEQYF. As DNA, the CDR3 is TGTGCCACCGGGGCAGACCCCTACGAGCAGTACTTC.

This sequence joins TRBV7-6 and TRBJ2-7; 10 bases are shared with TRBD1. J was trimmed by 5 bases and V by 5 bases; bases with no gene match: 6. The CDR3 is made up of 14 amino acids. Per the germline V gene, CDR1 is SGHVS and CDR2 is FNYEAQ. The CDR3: CASSPRDRGDEQYF. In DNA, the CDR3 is TGTGCCAGCAGCCCCCGGGACAGGGGAGACGAGCAGTACTTC.

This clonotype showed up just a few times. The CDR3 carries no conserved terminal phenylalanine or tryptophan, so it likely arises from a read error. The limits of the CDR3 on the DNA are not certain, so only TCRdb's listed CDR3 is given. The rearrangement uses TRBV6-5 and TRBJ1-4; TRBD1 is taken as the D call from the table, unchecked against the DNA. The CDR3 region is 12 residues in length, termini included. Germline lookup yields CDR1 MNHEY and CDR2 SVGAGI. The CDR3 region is CASSSGQKNEKL.